This T cell receptor beta chain stems from a study of monozygotic twins with cystic fibrosis. Regarding the study as a whole: V usage most resembled the co-twin in 13 of 16 pairs. Monozygotic CF twins shared more identical nucleotide clonotypes than unrelated patients. The repertoire was suggested to be naive-dominated, clonality median around 0.0093. Shared CDR3 numbers were not associated with age, concordance or severity.

The CDR3 covers 16 residues. Per germline, CDR1 SGHRS and CDR2 YFSETQ. V lost 5 bases to trimming and J lost 5 bases; unmatched junction nucleotides: 14. Turning to this clone: Antigen specificity is unknown.

The table came from immunoSEQ multiplex PCR; TCRdb's copy has only in-frame clones and leaves some out. The sample gives some 33,000 clones, 90% to 95% of which show up once; around 0.19% is in the top ten. The receptor comes from a boy aged 2 to 9 with cystic fibrosis. The sequenced material came from blood. The chain employs TRBV5-1 and TRBJ2-7; TRBD1 agrees at 9 bases. The CDR3 reads CASSPSPGQGSHEQYF. The CDR3 DNA sequence: TGCGCCAGCAGTCCATCGCCGGGACAGGGTTCCCACGAGCAGTACTTC.